The clone carrying this T cell receptor (beta chain) was detected many times. What it recognizes is unknown. This specimen belongs to a study of response to subunit inactivated influenza vaccine. Whole-study results and caveats: Few new T cells, the authors suggested, are recruited by each seasonal influenza vaccination.

Each CDR3 protein gets one entry after TCRdb re-called the RT-PCR reads with MiXCR. This table has 650,000 or so distinct CDR3 sequences, around 13% appearing once. The V gene end was trimmed by 3 bases and the J gene end by 7 bases; junction bases not matched to a gene: 3. Per germline, CDR1 MGHDK and CDR2 SYGVNS. CDR3 length equals 12 residues. This sequence joins TRBV25-1 and TRBJ2-7; 7 bases map to TRBD2. The sample consisted of PBMCs from blood, taken less than 15 days before vaccination. The sequence came from a man aged 45-60 years who received an inactivated influenza vaccine. The CDR3 region is CASSEGRGEQYF. For the CDR3, the DNA is TGTGCCAGCAGTGAGGGGCGGGGGGAGCAGTACTTC.